A single sample gave rise to the 11 T cell receptor beta chains below, sequenced in a study of post-analysis software for immune sequencing data. These TCRs' antigens remain unknown. Tagging with unique molecular identifiers was a feature of the TCR beta cDNA libraries. TCRdb itself ran the PCR reads through MiXCR, one entry per CDR3 protein. The table includes just over 250,000 distinct CDR3 sequences, approximately 34% detected once. Study findings and constraints: About 5 TRBV segments (TRBV5-6, TRBV5-1 and TRBV20-1 among them) occurred more frequently in patients than in controls.

Sequenced: blood. The receptor source for this set is a girl aged 5-17 years with multiple sclerosis.

At least ten counts were recorded for this clonotype. The chain couples TRBV12-3 or TRBV12-4 to TRBJ1-4, with D possibly matching TRBD1 (6 bases). V dropped 2 bases and J dropped 7 bases, with 17 bases sitting between them. The CDR3 extends over 16 amino acids. The CDR3 loop is CASSLNLRGTLEKLFF. The CDR3 DNA reads as TGTGCCAGCAGTTTAAACCTCAGGGGTACCCTTGAAAAACTGTTTTTT.

This clonotype was observed a handful of times. The chain links TRBV5-1 to TRBJ1-6; 7 bases are a match to TRBD1. CDR1 is SGHRS and CDR2 is YFSETQ in the germline V gene. The V gene end was trimmed by 0 bases and the J gene end by 9 bases; junction bases not matched to a gene: 6. The CDR3 runs 15 residues. The CDR3, as DNA: TGCGCCAGCAGCTTGGACAGGGGCGTTGGTTCACCCCTCCACTTT. As protein: CASSLDRGVGSPLHF.

This clonotype was observed at least ten times. The gene calls are TRBV5-1 and TRBJ1-4; D gene ambiguous. There are 14 residues in the CDR3. Germline CDR1 is SGHRS and CDR2 is YFSETQ. V was trimmed by 0 bases and J by 4 bases, leaving 7 bases between them. This chain's CDR3 is CASSLETVNEKLFF. Written as DNA, the CDR3 is TGCGCCAGCAGCTTGGAAACAGTTAATGAAAAACTGTTTTTT.

A few counts support this clonotype. This CDR3 is CASSQSNNEQYF. The CDR3 bases are TGCGCCAGCAGTCAATCGAACAACGAGCAGTACTTC. This chain joins TRBV23-1 and TRBJ2-7; D call uncertain. TRBV23-1 has ORF status, its function being uncertain. CDR3 length equals 12 residues. Trimming took 0 bases from V and 5 from J, leaving 5 bases between them.

This rearrangement joins TRBV11-2 to TRBJ1-1; TRBD1 agrees at 7 bases. The CDR3 consists of 14 residues. The ends lost 8 bases at V and 4 bases at J; junction bases unmatched: 10. In germline, CDR1 is SGHAT, CDR2 FQNNGV. DNA for the CDR3: TGTGCCAGCGGCTCCCAGGGGGTCGGCACTGAAGCTTTCTTT. It encodes CASGSQGVGTEAFF.

This clonotype was recorded at least ten times. The chain couples TRBV5-1 to TRBJ2-3; D remains unclear. Trimming left V 4 bases short and J 4 bases short, with 7 bases between. From germline, CDR1 is SGHRS and CDR2 YFSETQ. This CDR3 has 12 amino acids. CDR3 sequence reads: CASSLIADTQYF. CDR3 nucleotides: TGCGCCAGCAGCCTGATAGCAGATACGCAGTATTTT. The full variable domain, its missing parts supplied by reference TRBV5-1 and TRBJ2-3, is KAGVTQTPRYLIKTRGQQVTLSCSPISGHRSVSWYQQTPGQGLQFLFEYFSETQRNKGNFPGRFSGRQFSNSRSEMNVSTLELGDSALYLCASSLIADTQYFGPGTRLTVL.

This clonotype has ten or more counts. The chain recombines TRBV7-6 with TRBJ2-3; TRBD2 agrees at 8 bases. Germline CDR1 is SGHVS and CDR2 is FNYEAQ. V gave up 4 bases and J gave up 2 bases; unmatched junction bases: 20. There are 20 residues in the CDR3. CDR3 DNA: TGTGCCAGCAGCTCCGCCCCGGGACTAGGAGTGGGGCACGACACAGATACGCAGTATTTT. This translates into CASSSAPGLGVGHDTDTQYF.

J is TRBJ1-2 and V is TRBV29-1; D ambiguous. Germline assignment: CDR1 SQVTM and CDR2 ANQGSEA. The CDR3 runs to 11 residues. V was clipped by 8 bases and J by 7 bases, with 14 bases between them. The CDR3 sequence: CSSVTSGGYTF. The CDR3 region has the DNA TGCAGCAGCGTGACGTCTGGTGGCTACACCTTC. Full variable domain (remainder filled in from reference TRBV29-1 and TRBJ1-2): SAVISQKPSRDICQRGTSLTIQCQVDSQVTMMFWYRQQPGQSLTLIATANQGSEATYESGFVIDKFPISRPNLTFSTLTVSNMSPEDSSIYLCSSVTSGGYTFGSGTRLTVV.

This clonotype was observed a single time. One end of the junction does not line up with germline, which may come from a read error. V and J are TRBV28 and TRBJ2-2; the D gene is possibly TRBD2 (6 bases). The germline gives CDR1 MDHEN, CDR2 SYDVKM. CDR3 length equals 16 residues. The CDR3 is CASSLGGGGNTGEPFF. In DNA form, the CDR3 reads TGTGCCAGCAGTTTAGGAGGCGGCGGGAACACCGGGGAGCCGTTTTTT.

This clonotype was counted ten times or more. This chain links TRBV20-1 with TRBJ2-3, with TRBD2 matching over 14 bases. Germline assignment: CDR1 DFQATT and CDR2 SNEGSKA (reference sequence). The V segment lost 3 bases and the J segment 0 bases; nucleotides outside the gene matches: 11. The CDR3 length is 19 residues. The CDR3, as DNA: TGCAGTGCTAGTCCTTTCGGACTAGCGGGAGGCCAAAGCACAGATACGCAGTATTTT. Its protein is CSASPFGLAGGQSTDTQYF.

The rearrangement links TRBV5-4 to TRBJ2-5; D is undetermined. The germline CDR1 and CDR2 sequences are SGHNT and YYREEE (reference sequence). V was cut by 0 bases and J by 11 bases, with 11 bases left in between. This CDR3 comprises 12 residues. The CDR3 bases are TGTGCCAGCAGCTTGGAGTACAATGAGCAGTACTTC. As protein: CASSLEYNEQYF.